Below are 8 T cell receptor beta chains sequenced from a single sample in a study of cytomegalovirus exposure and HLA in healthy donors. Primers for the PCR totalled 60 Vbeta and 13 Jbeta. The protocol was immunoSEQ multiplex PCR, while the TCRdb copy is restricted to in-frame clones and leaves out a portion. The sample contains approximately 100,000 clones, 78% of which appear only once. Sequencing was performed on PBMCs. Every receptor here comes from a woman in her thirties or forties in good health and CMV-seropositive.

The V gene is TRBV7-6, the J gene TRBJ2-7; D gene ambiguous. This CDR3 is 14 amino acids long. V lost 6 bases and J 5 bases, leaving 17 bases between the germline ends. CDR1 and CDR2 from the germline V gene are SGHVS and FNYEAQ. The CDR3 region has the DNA TGTGCCAGCAGTAATATCCCGTATAGCCACGAGCAGTACTTC. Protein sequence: CASSNIPYSHEQYF.

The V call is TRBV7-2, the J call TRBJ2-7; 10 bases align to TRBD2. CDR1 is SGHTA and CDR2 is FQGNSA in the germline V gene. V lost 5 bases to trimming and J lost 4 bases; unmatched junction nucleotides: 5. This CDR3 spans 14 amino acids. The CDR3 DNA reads TGTGCCAGCAGCGTCCTAGCGGGAGTATACGAGCAGTACTTC. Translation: CASSVLAGVYEQYF.

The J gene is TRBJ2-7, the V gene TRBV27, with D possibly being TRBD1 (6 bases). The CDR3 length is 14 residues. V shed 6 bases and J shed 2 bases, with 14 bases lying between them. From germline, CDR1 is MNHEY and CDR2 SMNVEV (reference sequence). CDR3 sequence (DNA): TGTGCCAGCAGCCGGAAAACAGGGACCTACGAGCAGTACTTC. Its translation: CASSRKTGTYEQYF.

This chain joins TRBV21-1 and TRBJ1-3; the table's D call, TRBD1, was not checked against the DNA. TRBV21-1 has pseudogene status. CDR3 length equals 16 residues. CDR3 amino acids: CASSKSRGSSGNTIYF. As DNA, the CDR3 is TGTGCCAGCAGCAAATCGAGGGGGAGCTCCGGAAACACCATATATTTT.

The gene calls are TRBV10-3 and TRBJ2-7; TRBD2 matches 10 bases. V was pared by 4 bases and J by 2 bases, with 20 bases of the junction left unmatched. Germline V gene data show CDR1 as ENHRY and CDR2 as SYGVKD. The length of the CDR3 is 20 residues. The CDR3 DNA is TGTGCCATCAGTGGGCTAGGGGCGGGTCTAGCGGGAGTATCCCCCTACGAGCAGTACTTC. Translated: CAISGLGAGLAGVSPYEQYF.

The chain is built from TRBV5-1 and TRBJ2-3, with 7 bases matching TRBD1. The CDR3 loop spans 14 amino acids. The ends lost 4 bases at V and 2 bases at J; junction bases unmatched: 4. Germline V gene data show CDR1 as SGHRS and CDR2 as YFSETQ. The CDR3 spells CASSPGQFTDTQYF. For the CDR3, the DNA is TGCGCCAGCAGCCCGGGACAGTTCACAGATACGCAGTATTTT.

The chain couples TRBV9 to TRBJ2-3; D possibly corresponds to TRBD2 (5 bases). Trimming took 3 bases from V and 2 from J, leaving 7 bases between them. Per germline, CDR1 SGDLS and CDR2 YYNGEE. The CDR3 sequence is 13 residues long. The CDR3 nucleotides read TGTGCCAGCAGCGCACTAGTCACAGATACGCAGTATTTT. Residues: CASSALVTDTQYF.

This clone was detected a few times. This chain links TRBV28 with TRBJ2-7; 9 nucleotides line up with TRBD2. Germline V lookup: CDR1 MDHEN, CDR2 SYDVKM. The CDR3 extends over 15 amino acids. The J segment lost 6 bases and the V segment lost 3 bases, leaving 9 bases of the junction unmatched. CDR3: CASSFPHGTSTEQYF. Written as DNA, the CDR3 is TGTGCCAGCAGTTTCCCCCACGGGACTAGCACCGAGCAGTACTTC.